The 4 T cell receptor beta chains below were found in one sample sequenced in a study of cytomegalovirus exposure and HLA in healthy donors. Vbeta (60) and Jbeta (13) primers were used in the PCR. TCRdb's table, derived via immunoSEQ multiplex PCR, lists solely in-frame clones and lacks some. The sample gives under 200,000 clones, 65% to 70% of which show up once; 4% to 5.5% is in the top ten. The sequenced sample was PBMCs. These receptors all stem from a woman aged 18-29 years in good health and CMV-seropositive.

The gene calls are TRBV27 and TRBJ2-7; TRBD2 matches 9 bases. This CDR3 region has 15 residues. Germline V gene lookup returns CDR1 MNHEY and CDR2 SMNVEV (reference sequence). The V segment lost 4 bases and the J segment 6 bases; nucleotides outside the gene matches: 10. For the CDR3, the DNA is TGTGCCAGCAGTTCCCCGTCAGCGGGAGGAACCGAGCAGTACTTC. Translating it yields CASSSPSAGGTEQYF.

The chain couples TRBV30 to TRBJ1-2; D perhaps matches TRBD1 (6 bases). The ends were cut back, 2 bases at V and 5 bases at J, with 15 bases in the middle. Germline-derived CDR1 and CDR2 are GTSNPN and SVGIG (reference sequence). This CDR3 spans 14 amino acids. This CDR3 is CAWSQGSRPYGYTF. The CDR3 nucleotides read TGTGCCTGGAGTCAGGGGTCTCGACCGTATGGCTACACCTTC.

This clone was seen a single time. The CDR3 nucleotides read TGTGCCACCAGCAGAGATAGATTCGCTACCACAGATACGCAGTATTTT. Translation gives CATSRDRFATTDTQYF. The chain couples TRBV15 to TRBJ2-3; D not certain. Germline V gene sequence: CDR1 LNHNV, CDR2 YYDKDF (reference sequence). V was pared by 0 bases and J by 2 bases, with 12 bases between. CDR3 size: 16 residues.

This clone was detected only once. The V call is TRBV27, the J call TRBJ1-1; 10 nucleotides align to TRBD1. The junction had 5 bases not matched to a gene; V was cut back by 5 bases and J by 5 bases. CDR1 is MNHEY, CDR2 SMNVEV, per germline (reference sequence). This CDR3 contains 14 residues. The CDR3 DNA is TGTGCCAGCAGTACCGGGACAGGGGTTACTGAAGCTTTCTTT. Protein product: CASSTGTGVTEAFF.